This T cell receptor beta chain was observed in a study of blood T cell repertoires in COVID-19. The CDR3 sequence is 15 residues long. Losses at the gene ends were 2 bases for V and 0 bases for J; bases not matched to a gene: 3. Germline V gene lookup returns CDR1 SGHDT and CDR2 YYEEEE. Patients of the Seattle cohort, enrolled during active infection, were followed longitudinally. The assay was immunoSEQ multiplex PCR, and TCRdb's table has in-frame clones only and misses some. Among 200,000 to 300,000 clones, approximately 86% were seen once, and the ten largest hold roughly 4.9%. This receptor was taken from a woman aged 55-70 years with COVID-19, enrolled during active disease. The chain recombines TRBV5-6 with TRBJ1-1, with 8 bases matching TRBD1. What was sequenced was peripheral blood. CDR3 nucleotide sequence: TGTGCCAGCAGCTTTGGGGACAGGCTGAACACTGAAGCTTTCTTT. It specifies CASSFGDRLNTEAFF. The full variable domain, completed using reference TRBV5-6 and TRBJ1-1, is DAGVTQSPTHLIKTRGQQVTLRCSPKSGHDTVSWYQQALGQGPQFIFQYYEEEERQRGNFPDRFSGHQFPNYSSELNVNALLLGDSALYLCASSFGDRLNTEAFFGQGTRLTVV.